The 10 T cell receptor beta chains in this list originate from one sample, sequenced in a study of blood T cells in healthy people across ages. A J-beta primer mix and a sample-barcoded 5' primer were used in a second PCR of roughly 6 to 11 cycles. In TCRdb, the 5' RACE reads were re-called with MiXCR into one record per CDR3 protein. The sample gives roughly 650,000 distinct CDR3 sequences, 32% of which show up once; less than 20% is in the top ten. Input material: blood. These receptors originate from a woman older than 75 in good health.

With respect to this clonotype: A single base separates this from a much larger clone, so it may be a read error. The chain links TRBV27 to TRBJ1-2, with 9 bases lining up with TRBD1. Germline CDR1 reads MNHEY; CDR2 reads SMNVEV (reference sequence). The CDR3 is made up of 13 amino acids. In nucleotides, the CDR3 is TGTGCCAGCAGTTTTAGACAGGGGGATGGCCACACCTTC. The encoded protein is CASSFRQGDGHTF.

The V and J genes are TRBV7-2 and TRBJ1-2; D is unresolved. The CDR3 has 14 amino acids. The ends were cut back, 0 bases at V and 4 bases at J, with 9 bases in the middle. Per the germline V gene, CDR1 is SGHTA and CDR2 is FQGNSA. The CDR3 here is CASSLAGSGYGYTF. CDR3 nucleotides: TGTGCCAGCAGCTTAGCAGGGAGCGGCTATGGCTACACCTTC.

This clonotype was picked up many times. The chain is built from TRBV5-6 and TRBJ2-7, with D unresolved. CDR1 is SGHDT and CDR2 is YYEEEE in the germline V gene. Trimming cost V 4 bases and J 0 bases, with 11 bases left between them. The CDR3 has 14 residues. For the CDR3, the DNA is TGTGCCAGCAGCGCACAGTCTTCCTCCTACGAGCAGTACTTC. It translates to CASSAQSSSYEQYF.

In this sample, this clonotype turned up many times. This rearrangement joins TRBV20-1 to TRBJ2-7; possible D gene TRBD1, 5 bases. Germline V lookup: CDR1 DFQATT, CDR2 SNEGSKA (reference sequence). CDR3 size: 15 residues. Trimming stripped 6 bases from V and 2 bases from J, with 20 bases between. Written as DNA, the CDR3 is TGCAGTGCCACCCCTCTTGGGGCCTTAACCTACGAGCAGTACTTC. It codes for CSATPLGALTYEQYF.

This sequence joins TRBV30 and TRBJ1-6, with a weak D call TRBD1 (5 bases). This CDR3 is built from 13 residues. Per germline, CDR1 GTSNPN and CDR2 SVGIG (reference sequence). The V gene lost 6 bases and the J gene lost 6 bases, with 12 bases spanning the gap. This chain's CDR3 is CACYWGGNSPLHF. The CDR3 DNA follows: TGTGCCTGTTACTGGGGGGGTAATTCACCCCTCCACTTT.

V is TRBV30 and J is TRBJ1-6; a weak D match, TRBD1 (5 bases). This CDR3 comprises 12 residues. Germline V gene lookup returns CDR1 GTSNPN and CDR2 SVGIG (reference sequence). Trimming took off 2 bases at V and 15 bases at J, with 14 bases between the two ends. CDR3 amino acids: CAWSQSGQGLHF. The CDR3 DNA reads as TGTGCCTGGAGTCAATCGGGGCAGGGCCTCCACTTT.

This clonotype was recorded many times. The rearrangement links TRBV19 to TRBJ2-7, with D tentatively TRBD1 or TRBD2 (5 bases each). CDR1 is LNHDA, CDR2 SQIVND, per germline (reference sequence). V lost 7 bases and J lost 5, with 18 bases in between. CDR3 length: 14 residues. CDR3 sequence reads: CASTPSGSSHEQYF. CDR3 bases: TGTGCCAGTACCCCATCAGGGAGTTCCCACGAGCAGTACTTC.

The V and J genes are TRBV7-2 and TRBJ1-1, with 8 bases lining up with TRBD1. The CDR3 extends over 14 amino acids. The V segment lost 4 bases and the J segment 4 bases; nucleotides outside the gene matches: 5. Germline values: CDR1 SGHTA, CDR2 FQGNSA. CDR3 protein: CASSYGQGGTEAFF. The CDR3 DNA reads TGTGCCAGCAGCTACGGACAGGGCGGCACTGAAGCTTTCTTT.

This clonotype appeared many times. CDR3 in amino acids: CASSPSGFVQPQHF. Here the CDR3 DNA reads TGTGCCAGCAGCCCTTCAGGGTTTGTGCAGCCCCAGCATTTT. This chain uses TRBV9 with TRBJ1-5; TRBD1 might be the D (5 bases). CDR1 and CDR2 from the germline V gene are SGDLS and YYNGEE. The CDR3 covers 14 residues. V was trimmed by 4 bases and J by 7 bases, leaving 15 bases between them.

This clonotype was counted a few times. The chain has TRBV5-1 and TRBJ1-1; no definite D call. The CDR3 is 13 residues long. The ends were cut back, 4 bases at V and 0 bases at J, with 7 bases in the middle. In germline, CDR1 is SGHRS, CDR2 YFSETQ. The CDR3 reads CASSRQVNTEAFF. Here the CDR3 DNA reads TGCGCCAGCAGCCGGCAGGTGAACACTGAAGCTTTCTTT.